The 3 T cell receptor beta chains in this list originate from one sample, sequenced in a study of metastatic and nonmetastatic thyroid tumors. None of the patients had undergone any treatment ahead of thyroid surgery. From the PCR reads, TCRdb re-called clones with MiXCR. This sample yields 20,000 to 25,000 clones, of which about 14% are seen a single time; 13% to 15% belongs to the top ten. The sample taken for sequencing was tumor tissue. These receptor sequences come from a female donor with papillary thyroid cancer or a benign thyroid nodule (not recorded which). Some clones in this sample may be carry-over from other donors' samples.

In regard to this clone: Without the conserved terminal phenylalanine or tryptophan, this CDR3 likely stems from a read error. The rearrangement uses TRBV5-1 and TRBJ1-4, with no clear D. CDR1 is SGHRS and CDR2 is YFSETQ in the germline V gene. CDR3 length: 15 amino acids. Trimming stripped 4 bases from V and 5 bases from J, with 15 bases between. The chain's CDR3 is CASSLRRGVNEKLFL. The DNA of the CDR3 is TGCGCCAGCAGCCTTAGACGGGGAGTAAATGAAAAACTGTTTTTA.

By its share, this clone is medium-sized. The J gene is TRBJ2-7, the V gene TRBV5-1, with D maybe TRBD2 (6 bases). CDR1 and CDR2 (germline): SGHRS, YFSETQ. This CDR3 comprises 19 residues. Trimming took 0 bases from V and 5 from J, leaving 27 bases between them. The CDR3 DNA is TGCGCCAGCAGCTTGGGGTTTTGGGGCCGGACTACCCTAAGTCACGAGCAGTACTTC. Its translation is CASSLGFWGRTTLSHEQYF.

This clone was counted at least ten times. The rearrangement links TRBV29-1 to TRBJ2-1; 10 bases map to TRBD2. The germline gives CDR1 SQVTM, CDR2 ANQGSEA. CDR3 length: 14 residues. The trim removed 3 bases at V and 3 bases at J, leaving 2 bases unmatched. In DNA, the CDR3 is TGCAGCGTTGAGGTAGCGGGGGGCTACAATGAGCAGTTCTTC. Translated, it gives CSVEVAGGYNEQFF.